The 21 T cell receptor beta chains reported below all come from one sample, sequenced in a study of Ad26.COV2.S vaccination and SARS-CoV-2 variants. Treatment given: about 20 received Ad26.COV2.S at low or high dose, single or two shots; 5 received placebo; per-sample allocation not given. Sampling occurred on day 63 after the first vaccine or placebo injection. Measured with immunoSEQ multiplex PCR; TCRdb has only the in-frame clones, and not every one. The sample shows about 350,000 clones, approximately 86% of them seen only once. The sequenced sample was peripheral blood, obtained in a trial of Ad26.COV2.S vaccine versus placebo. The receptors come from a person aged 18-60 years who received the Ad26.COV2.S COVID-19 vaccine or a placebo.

DNA for the CDR3: TGTGCCAGCCGCGGGAATGCGAATTCACCCCTCCACTTT. Residues: CASRGNANSPLHF. This sequence joins TRBV9 and TRBJ1-6; D unclear. This CDR3 is built from 13 residues. V lost 7 bases to trimming and J lost 7 bases, with 12 bases between them. The germline V gene encodes CDR1 SGDLS and CDR2 YYNGEE.

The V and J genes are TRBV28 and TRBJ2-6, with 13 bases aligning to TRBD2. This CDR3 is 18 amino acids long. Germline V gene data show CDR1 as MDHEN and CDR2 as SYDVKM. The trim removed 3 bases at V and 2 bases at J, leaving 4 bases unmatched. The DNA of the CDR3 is TGTGCCAGCAGTTTTCCGGGACTAGCGGGGACTGGGGCCAACGTCCTGACTTTC. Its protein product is CASSFPGLAGTGANVLTF.

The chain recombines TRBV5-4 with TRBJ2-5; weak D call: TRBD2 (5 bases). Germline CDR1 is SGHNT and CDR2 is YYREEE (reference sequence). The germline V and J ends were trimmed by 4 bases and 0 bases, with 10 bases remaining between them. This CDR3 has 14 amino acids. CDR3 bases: TGTGCCAGCAGCGACGGACTTTACCAAGAGACCCAGTACTTC. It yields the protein CASSDGLYQETQYF.

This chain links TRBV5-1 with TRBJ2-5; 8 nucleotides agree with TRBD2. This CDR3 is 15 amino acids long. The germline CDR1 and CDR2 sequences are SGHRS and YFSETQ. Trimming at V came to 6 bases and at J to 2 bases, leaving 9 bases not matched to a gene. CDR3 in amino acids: CASTQRGGPQETQYF. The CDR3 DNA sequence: TGCGCCAGCACCCAACGCGGGGGGCCTCAAGAGACCCAGTACTTC.

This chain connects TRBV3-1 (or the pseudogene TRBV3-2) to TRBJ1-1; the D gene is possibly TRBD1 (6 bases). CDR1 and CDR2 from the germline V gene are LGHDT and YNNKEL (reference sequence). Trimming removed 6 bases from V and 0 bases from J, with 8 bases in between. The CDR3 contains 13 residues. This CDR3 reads CASRDSMNTEAFF. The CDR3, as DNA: TGTGCCAGCAGGGACAGCATGAACACTGAAGCTTTCTTT.

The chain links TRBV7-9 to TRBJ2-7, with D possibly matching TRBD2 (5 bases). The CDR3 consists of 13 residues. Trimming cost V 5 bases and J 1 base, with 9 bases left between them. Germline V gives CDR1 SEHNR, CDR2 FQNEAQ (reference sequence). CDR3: CASSPGFSYEQYF. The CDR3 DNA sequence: TGTGCCAGCAGCCCGGGATTTTCCTACGAGCAGTACTTC.

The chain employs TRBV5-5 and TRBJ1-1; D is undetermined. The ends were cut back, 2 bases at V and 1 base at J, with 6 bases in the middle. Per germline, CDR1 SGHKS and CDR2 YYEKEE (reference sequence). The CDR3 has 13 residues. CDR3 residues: CASSFGQNTEAFF. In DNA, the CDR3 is TGTGCCAGCAGCTTTGGGCAGAACACTGAAGCTTTCTTT. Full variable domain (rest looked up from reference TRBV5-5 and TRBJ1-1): DAGVTQSPTHLIKTRGQQVTLRCSPISGHKSVSWYQQVLGQGPQFIFQYYEKEERGRGNFPDRFSARQFPNYSSELNVNALLLGDSALYLCASSFGQNTEAFFGQGTRLTVV.

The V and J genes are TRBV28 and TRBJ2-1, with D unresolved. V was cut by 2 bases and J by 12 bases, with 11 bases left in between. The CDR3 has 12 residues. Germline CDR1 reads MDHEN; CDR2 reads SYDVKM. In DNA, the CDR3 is TGTGCCAGCAGTTTAATCTCACGAGGGCAGTTCTTC. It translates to CASSLISRGQFF.

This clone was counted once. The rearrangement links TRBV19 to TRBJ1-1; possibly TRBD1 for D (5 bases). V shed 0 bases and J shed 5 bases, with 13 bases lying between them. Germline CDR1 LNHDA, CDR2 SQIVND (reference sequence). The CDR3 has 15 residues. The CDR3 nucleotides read TGTGCCAGTAGTATAGATGGGGGGATGACGACTGAAGCTTTCTTT. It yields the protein CASSIDGGMTTEAFF.

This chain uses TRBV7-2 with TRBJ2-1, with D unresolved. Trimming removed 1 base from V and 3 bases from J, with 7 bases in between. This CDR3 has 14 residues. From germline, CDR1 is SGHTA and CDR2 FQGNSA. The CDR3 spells CASSLGNLYNEQFF. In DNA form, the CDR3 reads TGTGCCAGCAGCTTAGGAAATCTCTACAATGAGCAGTTCTTC.

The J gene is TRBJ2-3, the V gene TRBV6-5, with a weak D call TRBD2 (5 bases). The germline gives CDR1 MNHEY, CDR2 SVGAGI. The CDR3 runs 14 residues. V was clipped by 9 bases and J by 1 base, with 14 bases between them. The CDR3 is CASRTDVGTDTQYF. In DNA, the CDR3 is TGTGCCAGTCGGACTGATGTCGGCACAGATACGCAGTATTTT.

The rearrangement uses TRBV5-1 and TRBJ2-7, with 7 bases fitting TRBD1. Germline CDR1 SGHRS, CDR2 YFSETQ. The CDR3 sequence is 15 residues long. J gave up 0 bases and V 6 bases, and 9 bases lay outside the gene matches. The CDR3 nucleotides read TGCGCCAGCAACGGTCTGGGACAGAACTCCTACGAGCAGTACTTC. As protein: CASNGLGQNSYEQYF.

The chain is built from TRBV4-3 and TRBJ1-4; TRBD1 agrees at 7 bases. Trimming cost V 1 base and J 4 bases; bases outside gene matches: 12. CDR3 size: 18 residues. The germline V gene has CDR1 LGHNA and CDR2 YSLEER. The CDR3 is CASSQGIRQGVGNEKLFF. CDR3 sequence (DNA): TGCGCCAGCAGCCAAGGAATTCGACAGGGAGTTGGTAATGAAAAACTGTTTTTT.

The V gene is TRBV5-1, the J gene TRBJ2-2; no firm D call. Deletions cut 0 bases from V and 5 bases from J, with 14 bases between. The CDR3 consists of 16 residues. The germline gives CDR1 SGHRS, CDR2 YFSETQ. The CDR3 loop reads CASSLGSPLGTGELFF. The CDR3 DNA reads TGCGCCAGCAGCTTGGGGTCACCCCTGGGTACCGGGGAGCTGTTTTTT.

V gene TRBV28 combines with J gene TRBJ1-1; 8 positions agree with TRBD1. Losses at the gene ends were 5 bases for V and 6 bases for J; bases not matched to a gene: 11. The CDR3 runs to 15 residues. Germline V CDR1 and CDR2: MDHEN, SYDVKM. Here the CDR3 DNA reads TGTGCCAGCAGTCACCTGTCAATCAGGGGGCCTGAAGCTTTCTTT. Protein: CASSHLSIRGPEAFF.

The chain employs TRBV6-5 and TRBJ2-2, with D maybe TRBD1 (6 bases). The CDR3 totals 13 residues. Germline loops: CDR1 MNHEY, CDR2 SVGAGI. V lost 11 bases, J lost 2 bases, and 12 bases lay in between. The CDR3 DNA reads TGTGCCGCGATAGGGGGAAACACCGGGGAGCTGTTTTTT. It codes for CAAIGGNTGELFF.

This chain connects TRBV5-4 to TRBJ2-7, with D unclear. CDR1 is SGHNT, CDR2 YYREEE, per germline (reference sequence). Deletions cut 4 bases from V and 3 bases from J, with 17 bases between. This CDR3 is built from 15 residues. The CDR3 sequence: CASSVRSGFVYEQYF. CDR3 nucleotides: TGTGCCAGCAGCGTTCGCTCCGGGTTCGTCTACGAGCAGTACTTC.

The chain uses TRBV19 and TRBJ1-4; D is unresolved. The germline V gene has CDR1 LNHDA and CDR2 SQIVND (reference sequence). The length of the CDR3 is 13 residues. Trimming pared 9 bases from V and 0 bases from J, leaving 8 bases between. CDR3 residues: CASKRTTNEKLFF. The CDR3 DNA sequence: TGTGCCAGCAAAAGAACAACTAATGAAAAACTGTTTTTT.

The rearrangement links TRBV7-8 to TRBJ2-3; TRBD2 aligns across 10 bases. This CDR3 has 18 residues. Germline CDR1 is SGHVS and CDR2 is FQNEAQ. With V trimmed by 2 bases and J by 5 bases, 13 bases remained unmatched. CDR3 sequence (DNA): TGTGCCAGCAGCTTAACTGGACCGGGACTAGCGAGGGGAGATACGCAGTATTTT. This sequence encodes CASSLTGPGLARGDTQYF.

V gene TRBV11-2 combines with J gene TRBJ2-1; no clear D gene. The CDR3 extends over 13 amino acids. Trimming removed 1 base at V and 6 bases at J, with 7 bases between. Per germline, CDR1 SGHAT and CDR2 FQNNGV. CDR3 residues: CASSLAGPNEQFF. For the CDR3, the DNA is TGTGCCAGCAGCTTAGCGGGCCCCAATGAGCAGTTCTTC.

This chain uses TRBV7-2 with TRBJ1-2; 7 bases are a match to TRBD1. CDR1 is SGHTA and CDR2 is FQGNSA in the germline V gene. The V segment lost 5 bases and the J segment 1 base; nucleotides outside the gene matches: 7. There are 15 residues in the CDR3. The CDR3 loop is CASSPGQTNNYGYTF. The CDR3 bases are TGTGCCAGCAGCCCGGGACAGACAAATAACTATGGCTACACCTTC.